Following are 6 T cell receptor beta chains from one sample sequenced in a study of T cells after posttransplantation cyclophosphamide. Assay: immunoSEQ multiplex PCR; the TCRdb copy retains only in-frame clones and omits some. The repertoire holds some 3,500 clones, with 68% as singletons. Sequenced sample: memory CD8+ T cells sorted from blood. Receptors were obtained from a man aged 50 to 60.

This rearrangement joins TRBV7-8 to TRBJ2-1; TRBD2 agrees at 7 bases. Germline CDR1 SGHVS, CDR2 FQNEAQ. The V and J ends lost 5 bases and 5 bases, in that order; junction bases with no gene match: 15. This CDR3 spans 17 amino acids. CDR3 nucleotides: TGTGCCAGCAGCCGGAGGGGCCAGCGGGGCACCGACAATGAGCAGTTCTTC. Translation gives CASSRRGQRGTDNEQFF. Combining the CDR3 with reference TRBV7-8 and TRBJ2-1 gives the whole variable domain GAGVSQSPRYKVAKRGQDVALRCDPISGHVSLFWYQQALGQGPEFLTYFQNEAQLDKSGLPSDRFFAERPEGSVSTLKIQRTQQEDSAVYLCASSRRGQRGTDNEQFFGPGTRLTVL.

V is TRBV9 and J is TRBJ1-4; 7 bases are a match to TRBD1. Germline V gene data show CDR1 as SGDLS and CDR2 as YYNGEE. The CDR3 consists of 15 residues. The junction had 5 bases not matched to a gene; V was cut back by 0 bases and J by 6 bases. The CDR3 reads CASSVGGGWDEKLFF. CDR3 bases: TGTGCCAGCAGCGTAGGAGGGGGCTGGGATGAAAAACTGTTTTTT.

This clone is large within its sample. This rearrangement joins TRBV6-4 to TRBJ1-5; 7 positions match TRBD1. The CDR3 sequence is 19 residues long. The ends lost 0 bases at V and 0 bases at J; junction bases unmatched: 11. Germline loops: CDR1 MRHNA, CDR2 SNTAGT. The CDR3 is CASSDSRSDRENSNQPQHF. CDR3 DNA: TGTGCCAGCAGTGACTCCCGTTCAGACAGGGAGAATAGCAATCAGCCCCAGCATTTT.

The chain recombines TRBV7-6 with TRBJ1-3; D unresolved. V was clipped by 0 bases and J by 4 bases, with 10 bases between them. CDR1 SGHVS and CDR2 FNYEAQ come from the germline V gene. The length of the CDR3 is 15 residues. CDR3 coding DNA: TGTGCCAGCAGCTTAGCGGCCCTGCCCGGAAACACCATATATTTT. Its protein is CASSLAALPGNTIYF.

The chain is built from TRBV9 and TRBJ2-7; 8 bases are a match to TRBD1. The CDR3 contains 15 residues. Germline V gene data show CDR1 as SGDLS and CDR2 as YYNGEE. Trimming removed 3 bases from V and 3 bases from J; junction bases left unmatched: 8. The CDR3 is CASSGGQGLFYEQYF. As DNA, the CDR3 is TGTGCCAGCAGCGGTGGACAGGGCCTATTCTACGAGCAGTACTTC.

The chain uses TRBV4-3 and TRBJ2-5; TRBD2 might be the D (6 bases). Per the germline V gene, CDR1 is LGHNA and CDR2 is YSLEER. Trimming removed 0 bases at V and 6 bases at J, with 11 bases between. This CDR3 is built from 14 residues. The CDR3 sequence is CASSQEGEVKTQYF. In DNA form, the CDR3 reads TGCGCCAGCAGCCAAGAAGGGGAGGTGAAGACCCAGTACTTC.